Shown below are 26 T cell receptor beta chains from a single sample sequenced in a study of identical twins. TCRdb re-derived calls from the 5' RACE reads in MiXCR, one entry per CDR3 protein. The table has under 250,000 distinct CDR3 sequences, 7.5% seen once; the top ten hold around 1.8%. These data are also associated with another study on yellow fever vaccine responses in identical twins.

Material: memory (CD45RO+) T cells sorted from blood. Every receptor here comes from a young woman in good health.

The rearrangement joins TRBV7-2 to TRBJ1-1, with D possibly matching TRBD1 (6 bases). This CDR3 comprises 15 residues. V lost 1 base to trimming and J lost 4 bases, with 13 bases between them. Germline CDR1 reads SGHTA; CDR2 reads FQGNSA. The CDR3 region is CASSLVAGARTEAFF. The CDR3 DNA sequence: TGTGCCAGCAGCTTAGTGGCAGGGGCGCGCACTGAAGCTTTCTTT.

This chain connects TRBV11-2 to TRBJ2-5; tentative D call: TRBD1 (5 bases). Trimming removed 2 bases at V and 4 bases at J, with 11 bases between. The CDR3 has 14 residues. The germline CDR1 and CDR2 sequences are SGHAT and FQNNGV. The CDR3 loop is CASSLQGIGETQYF. CDR3 DNA: TGTGCCAGCAGCTTACAGGGTATCGGAGAGACCCAGTACTTC.

This clonotype was seen more than once but under ten times. The J gene is TRBJ2-3, the V gene TRBV6-5; the D is unclear. Germline V gene sequence: CDR1 MNHEY, CDR2 SVGAGI. Trimming took 4 bases from V and 4 from J, leaving 15 bases between them. The CDR3 has 15 amino acids. CDR3 sequence (DNA): TGTGCCAGCAGTTCTACGTCATATGGTTCAGATACGCAGTATTTT. Its protein is CASSSTSYGSDTQYF.

The V gene is TRBV7-6, the J gene TRBJ2-2; 11 nucleotides match TRBD1. Per the germline V gene, CDR1 is SGHVS and CDR2 is FNYEAQ. With V trimmed by 5 bases and J by 7 bases, 6 bases remained unmatched. The CDR3 runs 15 residues. CDR3 residues: CASSRTGGAGGELFF. For the CDR3, the DNA is TGTGCCAGCAGCCGGACAGGGGGCGCGGGCGGGGAGCTGTTTTTT.

This clonotype was counted many times. The chain couples TRBV5-1 to TRBJ2-2; TRBD1 is a possible D gene (5 bases). There are 15 residues in the CDR3. Trimming took 4 bases from V and 8 from J, leaving 18 bases between them. CDR1 is SGHRS and CDR2 is YFSETQ in the germline V gene. The CDR3 is CASSLTRQSSGELFF. As DNA, the CDR3 is TGCGCCAGCAGCCTTACCCGACAGTCCAGTGGGGAGCTGTTTTTT.

This clonotype appeared a few times. V usage is TRBV20-1 and J usage is TRBJ1-4, with D maybe TRBD1 (6 bases). V was pared by 3 bases and J by 7 bases, with 18 bases between. Germline CDR1 DFQATT, CDR2 SNEGSKA (reference sequence). The CDR3 totals 15 residues. The CDR3 nucleotides are TGCAGTGCTAGGGACCCCGGCGGGGGCGGTGAAAAACTGTTTTTT. Protein: CSARDPGGGGEKLFF.

This clonotype was detected ten times or more. The rearrangement joins TRBV6-2 or TRBV6-3 to TRBJ2-6; no clear D. Deletions cut 5 bases from V and 0 bases from J, with 8 bases between. Germline V gene sequence: CDR1 MNHEY, CDR2 SVGEGT. This CDR3 comprises 15 residues. The CDR3 loop reads CASSQELSGANVLTF. The CDR3 DNA is TGTGCCAGCAGTCAAGAACTCTCTGGGGCCAACGTCCTGACTTTC.

This clonotype came up many times. The rearrangement joins TRBV5-1 to TRBJ2-7; D remains ambiguous. Germline V gene data show CDR1 as SGHRS and CDR2 as YFSETQ. Trimming took off 1 base at V and 3 bases at J, with 5 bases between the two ends. This CDR3 is built from 12 residues. Here the CDR3 reads CASSLFGYEQYF. In nucleotides, the CDR3 is TGCGCCAGCAGCTTGTTTGGCTACGAGCAGTACTTC.

There are many counts of this clonotype. The chain is built from TRBV11-2 and TRBJ2-1; 16 positions match TRBD2. With 5 bases clipped from V and 6 bases from J, the junction kept 10 bases outside the gene matches. The length of the CDR3 is 18 residues. Germline V gives CDR1 SGHAT, CDR2 FQNNGV. The CDR3 protein is CASSELSGTSGRGNEQFF. The CDR3 DNA reads as TGTGCCAGCAGCGAGCTGTCCGGGACTAGCGGGAGGGGCAATGAGCAGTTCTTC.

This clonotype was counted many times. J is TRBJ1-6 and V is TRBV10-2; no definite D call. The ends were cut back, 6 bases at V and 4 bases at J, with 10 bases in the middle. Germline V CDR1 and CDR2: WSHSY, SAAADI. The CDR3 spans 14 residues. The DNA of the CDR3 is TGCGCCAGCAGGGACGACACATATAATTCACCCCTCCACTTT. Translated: CASRDDTYNSPLHF.

Ten or more counts support this clonotype. The rearrangement joins TRBV6-4 to TRBJ2-3, with D perhaps given as TRBD1 or TRBD2 (6 bases each). This CDR3 contains 16 residues. Germline V gives CDR1 MRHNA, CDR2 SNTAGT. Trimming removed 2 bases at V and 2 bases at J, with 14 bases between. The CDR3 DNA reads TGTGCCAGCAGTGACGGTGGAGGGGGGACCACAGATACGCAGTATTTT. Translation: CASSDGGGGTTDTQYF.

In this sample, this clonotype turned up many times. The chain employs TRBV20-1 and TRBJ1-6; TRBD1 might be the D (5 bases). CDR3 length: 15 residues. V lost 6 bases and J lost 4, with 16 bases in between. CDR1 is DFQATT, CDR2 SNEGSKA, per germline (reference sequence). The CDR3, as DNA: TGCAGTGCATTCACCGGGAGGGGATATAATTCACCCCTCCACTTT. Translation: CSAFTGRGYNSPLHF.

V and J are TRBV14 and TRBJ2-7; TRBD2 agrees at 9 bases. V shed 2 bases, J shed 1 base, and the junction held 3 bases outside the gene matches. The V gene's germline CDR1 is SGHDN and CDR2 FVKESK. The CDR3 sequence is 15 residues long. The CDR3 here is CASSQFSGSSYEQYF. CDR3 nucleotides: TGTGCCAGCAGCCAATTTAGCGGGAGTTCCTACGAGCAGTACTTC. The whole variable domain, remainder taken from reference TRBV14 and TRBJ2-7, is EAGVTQFPSHSVIEKGQTVTLRCDPISGHDNLYWYRRVMGKEIKFLLHFVKESKQDESGMPNNRFLAERTGGTYSTLKVQPAELEDSGVYFCASSQFSGSSYEQYFGPGTRLTVT.

This clonotype was detected a few times. The chain employs TRBV20-1 and TRBJ2-7; TRBD2 matches 8 bases. Germline CDR1 reads DFQATT; CDR2 reads SNEGSKA (reference sequence). The CDR3 spans 14 residues. V shed 5 bases, J shed 0 bases, and the junction held 6 bases outside the gene matches. In DNA form, the CDR3 reads TGCAGTGCTTTGAGCGGGGGTCCCTCCTACGAGCAGTACTTC. Its protein product is CSALSGGPSYEQYF.

The gene calls are TRBV7-8 and TRBJ1-6; perhaps TRBD1 as D (5 bases). Germline V gene data show CDR1 as SGHVS and CDR2 as FQNEAQ. The V end was cut by 4 bases, the J end by 7 bases, with 14 bases between. The CDR3 extends over 15 amino acids. CDR3 sequence: CASSSEQDWNSPLHF. The CDR3 DNA is TGTGCCAGCAGCTCAGAACAGGATTGGAATTCACCCCTCCACTTT.

CDR3 in DNA: TGTGCCAGCAGAGTAATGAAAAGCGGGAGCCATGAGCAGTTCTTC. This codes for CASRVMKSGSHEQFF. The J gene is TRBJ2-1, the V gene TRBV6-1, with TRBD2 matching 8 bases. V shed 6 bases, J shed 8 bases, and the junction held 12 bases outside the gene matches. The CDR3 length is 15 residues. From germline, CDR1 is MNHNS and CDR2 SASEGT.

V usage is TRBV6-1 and J usage is TRBJ1-1; perhaps TRBD1 as D (6 bases). Between the trimmed V and J ends, which lost 7 bases and 0 bases, there was a span of 24 bases. This CDR3 contains 18 residues. Germline CDR1 and CDR2: MNHNS and SASEGT. CDR3 nucleotide sequence: TGTGCCAGCACCTCATCCGCAGGGGCGACCGCGGTGAACACTGAAGCTTTCTTT. This translates into CASTSSAGATAVNTEAFF.

This clonotype has ten or more counts. The V call is TRBV4-2, the J call TRBJ2-2; 8 bases agree with TRBD2. This CDR3 region has 16 residues. With V trimmed by 0 bases and J by 4 bases, 4 bases remained unmatched. Germline assignment: CDR1 LGHNA and CDR2 YNFKEQ. Written as DNA, the CDR3 is TGTGCCAGCAGCCAAGATACTAGCGGAATCACCGGGGAGCTGTTTTTT. Translation gives CASSQDTSGITGELFF.

This clonotype has ten or more counts. The chain joins TRBV6-2 or TRBV6-3 to TRBJ2-2, with 10 bases aligning to TRBD1. Germline V gives CDR1 MNHEY, CDR2 SVGEGT. The CDR3 spans 15 residues. Germline trimming cut 7 bases from V and 4 bases from J; bases unmatched to any gene: 6. The CDR3: CASTFRTGGTGELFF. In DNA form, the CDR3 reads TGTGCCAGCACCTTCAGGACAGGGGGCACCGGGGAGCTGTTTTTT.

The sample holds a few counts of this clonotype. The chain links TRBV28 to TRBJ1-5; tentative D call: TRBD1 (5 bases). CDR3 length: 15 residues. V was clipped by 3 bases and J by 4 bases, with 13 bases between them. Germline V CDR1 and CDR2: MDHEN, SYDVKM. Here the CDR3 DNA reads TGTGCCAGCAGTTTTGAGGCAGGGACTAATCAGCCCCAGCATTTT. Translating it yields CASSFEAGTNQPQHF.

In its sample, this clonotype was seen a few times. This chain joins TRBV11-2 and TRBJ2-5; 9 bases are shared with TRBD2. Germline lookup yields CDR1 SGHAT and CDR2 FQNNGV. The CDR3 runs to 14 residues. The V segment lost 5 bases and the J segment 3 bases; nucleotides outside the gene matches: 4. For the CDR3, the DNA is TGTGCCAGCAGCAGGACTAGCGTGAAAGAGACCCAGTACTTC. Amino acids: CASSRTSVKETQYF.

This clonotype was observed many times. The chain recombines TRBV12-3 or TRBV12-4 with TRBJ2-2, with D perhaps being TRBD1 or TRBD2 (5 bases each). V gave up 3 bases and J gave up 5 bases, with 16 bases separating them. The CDR3 has 16 residues. The CDR3 nucleotides read TGTGCCAGCAGTTTGTCCGGGACCTTCAGGACCGGGGAGCTGTTTTTT. It translates to CASSLSGTFRTGELFF.

This clonotype was seen at least ten times. The rearrangement uses TRBV15 and TRBJ1-4; no clear D. CDR1 LNHNV and CDR2 YYDKDF come from the germline V gene (reference sequence). The germline V and J ends were trimmed by 1 base and 8 bases, with 11 bases remaining between them. The CDR3 totals 14 residues. The CDR3 DNA is TGTGCCACCAGCAGAGCGCGGTGGAAAGAAAAACTGTTTTTT. This encodes CATSRARWKEKLFF.

To note about this clonotype: A single base separates this from a much larger clone, so it may be a read error. The chain uses TRBV10-3 and TRBJ2-7, with 11 nucleotides matching TRBD1. Germline CDR1 and CDR2: ENHRY and SYGVKD. This CDR3 is 12 amino acids long. Germline trimming cut 9 bases from V and 4 bases from J; bases unmatched to any gene: 2. The CDR3 DNA reads TGTGCCATGGGACAGGGGGTGTACGAGCAGTACTTC. Translating gives CAMGQGVYEQYF.

The rearrangement joins TRBV28 to TRBJ2-7; 13 bases fit TRBD2. There are 14 residues in the CDR3. Germline assignment: CDR1 MDHEN and CDR2 SYDVKM. V trimming: 10 bases; J trimming: 1 base; junction bases outside the gene matches: 4. Here the CDR3 reads CATRGLAGSYEQYF. In nucleotides, the CDR3 is TGTGCCACTAGGGGACTAGCGGGGTCCTACGAGCAGTACTTC.

This clonotype was detected a few times. The rearrangement joins TRBV20-1 to TRBJ2-5; D not certain. The CDR3 has 16 residues. The germline V gene encodes CDR1 DFQATT and CDR2 SNEGSKA (reference sequence). Trimming pared 0 bases from V and 5 bases from J, leaving 19 bases between. CDR3 nucleotides: TGCAGTGCTAGAGATAGGCAGACCTTAGGTCCTGAGACCCAGTACTTC. Its translation: CSARDRQTLGPETQYF.